These T cell receptor beta chains were read from a single sample in a study of cytomegalovirus exposure and HLA in healthy donors. Sequenced by immunoSEQ multiplex PCR; TCRdb stores in-frame clones only, minus some. The table includes around 190,000 clones, around 85% detected once. Sequenced sample: PBMCs. These receptors were taken from a woman between 45 and 60 years old in good health and CMV-seronegative. CDR3s include the opening cysteine and the closing phenylalanine or tryptophan. A D gene is named only where the DNA matches it firmly. Some rows mark clone size as missing; the rest say once, few, many or name a class of expanded clone.

v_gene	d_gene	abundance	j_gene	CDR3aa	CDR3nt
TRBV5-6	.	.	TRBJ1-4	CASSPRGANEKLFF	TGTGCCAGCAGCCCCCGCGGGGCTAATGAAAAACTGTTTTTT
TRBV12-2	.	once	TRBJ2-7	CASRLSKGGPFSYEQYF	TGTGCAAGTCGCTTATCGAAAGGGGGCCCTTTTTCCTACGAGCAGTACTTC
TRBV5-1	.	.	TRBJ2-1	CASSFEGVHNEQFF	TGCGCCAGCAGCTTCGAGGGGGTCCACAATGAGCAGTTCTTC
TRBV5-5	.	.	TRBJ2-7	CASSARAGIYEQYF	TGTGCCAGCAGCGCACGAGCAGGGATCTACGAGCAGTACTTC
TRBV9	.	.	TRBJ1-1	CASSLHGGLVYTEAFF	TGTGCCAGCAGCCTTCACGGGGGGTTGGTGTACACTGAAGCTTTCTTT
TRBV7-9	.	once	TRBJ1-1	CASSLGQGEAFF	TGTGCCAGCAGCTTAGGGCAGGGAGAAGCTTTCTTT
TRBV23-1	TRBD1	.	TRBJ1-4	CASSLTPGQINEKLFF	TGCGCCAGCAGTCTGACGCCGGGACAGATTAATGAAAAACTGTTTTTT
TRBV6-6	.	.	TRBJ1-1	CASSYSGGYTEAFF	TGTGCCAGCAGTTACTCGGGAGGCTACACTGAAGCTTTCTTT
TRBV19	TRBD1	.	TRBJ2-3	CASSIPGTASTDTQYF	TGTGCCAGTAGCATTCCTGGGACAGCTAGCACAGATACGCAGTATTTT
TRBV4-2	TRBD1	.	TRBJ2-3	CASSLGTGGDTDTQYF	TGTGCCAGCAGCCTGGGGACAGGGGGCGACACAGATACGCAGTATTTT
TRBV19	TRBD1	.	TRBJ1-5	CASSMGWDSVPRRRTQPQHF	TGTGCCAGTAGTATGGGGTGGGACAGCGTCCCCCGGAGAAGAACTCAGCCCCAGCATTTT
TRBV29-1	.	.	TRBJ1-4	CSVEGAGWVTNEKLFF	TGCAGCGTTGAGGGGGCAGGGTGGGTAACTAATGAAAAACTGTTTTTT
TRBV23-1	.	.	TRBJ1-1	CASSHRRIDEYGRSEGSCTEAFF	TGCGCCAGCAGTCATCGGCGTATAGACGAATACGGTCGGTCGGAGGGGTCTTGCACTGAAGCTTTCTTT
TRBV5-6	TRBD1	.	TRBJ2-5	CASSLGQGKRTQYF	TGTGCCAGCAGCCTAGGACAGGGGAAGAGAACCCAGTACTTC
TRBV18	.	.	TRBJ2-5	CASSPRRTQEDQYF	TGTGCCAGCTCACCACGTAGGACCCAGGAGGATCAGTACTTC
TRBV28	TRBD2	.	TRBJ2-3	CASSPSGRAKDTQYF	TGTGCCAGCAGCCCTAGCGGGAGGGCCAAAGATACGCAGTATTTT
TRBV15	TRBD1	few	TRBJ1-1	CATSSRTGMNTEAFF	TGTGCCACCAGCTCCCGGACAGGGATGAACACTGAAGCTTTCTTT
TRBV6-5	.	.	TRBJ2-7	CASGSGAYEQYF	TGTGCCAGCGGTTCAGGGGCCTACGAGCAGTACTTC
TRBV6-1	TRBD1	.	TRBJ2-7	CASSDGGTGSYEQYF	TGTGCCAGCAGTGATGGTGGGACAGGGTCCTACGAGCAGTACTTC
TRBV5-6	.	few	TRBJ2-7	CASSRPYLASHEQYF	TGTGCCAGCAGCCGACCCTACCTAGCTTCCCACGAGCAGTACTTC
TRBV28	.	.	TRBJ1-3	CASSVTGPSSGNTIYF	TGTGCCAGCAGCGTCACAGGACCGAGCTCTGGAAACACCATATATTTT
TRBV19	TRBD1	.	TRBJ1-5	CASRPRRSDRGDQPQHF	TGTGCCAGTAGACCCCGGAGGTCGGACAGGGGGGATCAGCCCCAGCATTTT
TRBV10-3	TRBD2	.	TRBJ2-1	CAISGPSRTSGRGDEQFF	TGTGCCATCAGTGGCCCCTCCCGGACTAGTGGGAGAGGCGATGAGCAGTTCTTC
TRBV28	.	once	TRBJ1-5	CASSLYKGSQPQHF	TGTGCCAGCAGTTTATATAAAGGGAGTCAGCCCCAGCATTTT
TRBV28	TRBD1	.	TRBJ1-5	CASSSGGQGGNQPQHF	TGTGCCAGCTCCTCAGGGGGACAGGGTGGCAATCAGCCCCAGCATTTT
TRBV28	TRBD2	.	TRBJ2-5	CASSSGTSGTWSPRETQYF	TGTGCCAGCAGTTCTGGGACTAGCGGGACCTGGTCCCCAAGGGAGACCCAGTACTTC
TRBV6-4	.	.	TRBJ1-1	CASSDSSGGNTEAFF	TGTGCCAGCAGTGACTCTTCGGGGGGGAACACTGAAGCTTTCTTT
TRBV30	.	.	TRBJ1-1	CAWISSSRKNTEAFF	TGTGCCTGGATCTCGAGTTCCCGCAAGAACACTGAAGCTTTCTTT
TRBV27	.	.	TRBJ2-7	CASSLSRQAYYEQYF	TGTGCCAGCAGTCTCAGCCGACAGGCCTACTACGAGCAGTACTTC
TRBV7-2	TRBD1	.	TRBJ1-2	CASSQDGTAYGYTF	TGTGCCAGCAGCCAGGACGGGACAGCCTATGGCTACACCTTC
TRBV9	.	once	TRBJ2-3	CASSPEFLGLWTDTQYF	TGTGCCAGCAGCCCGGAATTTCTAGGTCTGTGGACAGATACGCAGTATTTT
TRBV7-8	TRBD1	.	TRBJ2-7	CASSPVGGTGALSEYF	TGTGCCAGCAGCCCCGTTGGGGGGACAGGGGCTCTTTCGGAGTACTTC
TRBV7-8	.	.	TRBJ2-1	CASSLVSSANEQFF	TGTGCCAGCAGCTTAGTGTCTAGCGCGAATGAGCAGTTCTTC
TRBV30	.	.	TRBJ2-7	CAWSSSGDYEQYF	TGTGCCTGGAGTAGCTCAGGGGACTACGAGCAGTACTTC
TRBV7-9	.	.	TRBJ1-2	CASSLGSPGYTF	TGTGCCAGCAGCTTAGGGAGTCCAGGCTACACCTTC
TRBV27	.	.	TRBJ2-7	CASSKQGSVRLYEQYF	TGTGCCAGCAGTAAACAGGGTAGCGTGCGACTTTACGAGCAGTACTTC
TRBV6-5	.	.	TRBJ1-1	CASSYAGGPEAFF	TGTGCCAGCAGTTACGCGGGGGGCCCTGAAGCTTTCTTT
TRBV19	TRBD1	.	TRBJ1-5	CASSIAGQGISNQPQHF	TGTGCCAGTAGTATAGCGGGACAGGGTATAAGCAATCAGCCCCAGCATTTT
TRBV30	.	.	TRBJ1-3	CAWSGTYGNTIYF	TGTGCCTGGAGTGGGACTTACGGAAACACCATATATTTT
TRBV6-5	.	.	TRBJ1-4	CASSYVRNEKLFF	TGTGCCAGCAGTTACGTCCGTAATGAAAAACTGTTTTTT
TRBV29-1	.	.	TRBJ1-2	CSVARTPGANYGYTF	TGCAGCGTTGCTCGTACACCGGGAGCTAACTATGGCTACACCTTC
TRBV6-6	TRBD1	few	TRBJ1-5	CASRLRDRGIQHF	TGTGCCAGCAGGCTCCGGGACAGGGGGATCCAGCATTTT
TRBV5-1	TRBD1	.	TRBJ2-3	CASSVGTGEYTQYF	TGCGCCAGCAGCGTCGGGACAGGGGAATATACGCAGTATTTT
TRBV19	TRBD2	few	TRBJ2-3	CASSFRLAGGSDTQYF	TGTGCCAGTAGTTTTAGACTAGCGGGAGGTTCAGATACGCAGTATTTT
TRBV28	.	once	TRBJ1-3	CASSSRVLRNTIYF	TGTGCCAGCAGTTCCAGGGTGTTGCGAAACACCATATATTTT
TRBV5-6	TRBD2	.	TRBJ2-1	CASSLVAGVSYNEQFF	TGTGCCAGCAGCTTGGTAGCGGGAGTCTCCTACAATGAGCAGTTCTTC
TRBV19	.	.	TRBJ1-4	CASRSRGTNEKLFF	TGTGCCAGTAGGAGCAGGGGTACTAATGAAAAACTGTTTTTT